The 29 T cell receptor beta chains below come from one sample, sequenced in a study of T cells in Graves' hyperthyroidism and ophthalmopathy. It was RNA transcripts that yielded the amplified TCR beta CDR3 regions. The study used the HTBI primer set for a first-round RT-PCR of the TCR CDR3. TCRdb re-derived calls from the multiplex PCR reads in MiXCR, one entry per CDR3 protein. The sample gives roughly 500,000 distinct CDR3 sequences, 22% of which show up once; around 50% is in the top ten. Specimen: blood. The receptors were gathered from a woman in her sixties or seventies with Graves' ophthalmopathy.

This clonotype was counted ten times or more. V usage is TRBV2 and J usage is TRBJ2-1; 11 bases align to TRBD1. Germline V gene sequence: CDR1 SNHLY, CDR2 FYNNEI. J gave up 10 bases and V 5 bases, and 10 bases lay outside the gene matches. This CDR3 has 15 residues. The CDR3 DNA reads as TGTGCCAGCAGTAAAGGGACAGGGGGACTTGCAGAGCAGTTCTTC. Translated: CASSKGTGGLAEQFF.

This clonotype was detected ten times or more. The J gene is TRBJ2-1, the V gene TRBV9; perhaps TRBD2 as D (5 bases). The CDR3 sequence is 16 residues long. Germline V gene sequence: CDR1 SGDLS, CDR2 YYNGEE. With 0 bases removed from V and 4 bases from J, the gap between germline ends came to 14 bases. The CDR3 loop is CASSVALARGYNEQFF. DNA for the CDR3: TGTGCCAGCAGCGTAGCTCTAGCCCGGGGTTACAATGAGCAGTTCTTC. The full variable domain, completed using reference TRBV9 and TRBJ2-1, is DSGVTQTPKHLITATGQRVTLRCSPRSGDLSVYWYQQSLDQGLQFLIQYYNGEERAKGNILERFSAQQFPDLHSELNLSSLELGDSALYFCASSVALARGYNEQFFGPGTRLTVL.

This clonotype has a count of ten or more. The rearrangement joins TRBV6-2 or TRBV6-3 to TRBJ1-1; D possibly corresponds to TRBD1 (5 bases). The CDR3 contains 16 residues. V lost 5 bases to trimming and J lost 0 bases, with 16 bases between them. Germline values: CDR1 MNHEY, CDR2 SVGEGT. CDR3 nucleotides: TGTGCCAGCAGTCAGCCGACAGAATCCATGAACACTGAAGCTTTCTTT. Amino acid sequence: CASSQPTESMNTEAFF.

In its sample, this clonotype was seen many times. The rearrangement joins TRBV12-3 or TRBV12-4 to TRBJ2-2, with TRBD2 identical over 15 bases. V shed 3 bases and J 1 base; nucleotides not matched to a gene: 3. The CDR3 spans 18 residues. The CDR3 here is CASSLGLAGGLNTGELFF. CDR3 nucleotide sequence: TGTGCCAGCAGTTTGGGACTAGCGGGAGGCCTGAACACCGGGGAGCTGTTTTTT.

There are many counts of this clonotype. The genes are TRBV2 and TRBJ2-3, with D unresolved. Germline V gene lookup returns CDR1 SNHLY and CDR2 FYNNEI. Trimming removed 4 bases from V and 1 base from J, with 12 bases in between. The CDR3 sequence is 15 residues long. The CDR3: CASSGPNWGTDTQYF. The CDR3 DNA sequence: TGTGCCAGCAGTGGACCAAACTGGGGCACAGATACGCAGTATTTT.

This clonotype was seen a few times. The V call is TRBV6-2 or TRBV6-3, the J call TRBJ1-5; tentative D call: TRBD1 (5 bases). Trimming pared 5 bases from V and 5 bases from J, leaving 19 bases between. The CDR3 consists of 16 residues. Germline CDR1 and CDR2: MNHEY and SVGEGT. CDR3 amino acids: CASSNRDSGGDQPQHF. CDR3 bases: TGTGCCAGCAGTAACCGGGACTCGGGGGGGGATCAGCCCCAGCATTTT.

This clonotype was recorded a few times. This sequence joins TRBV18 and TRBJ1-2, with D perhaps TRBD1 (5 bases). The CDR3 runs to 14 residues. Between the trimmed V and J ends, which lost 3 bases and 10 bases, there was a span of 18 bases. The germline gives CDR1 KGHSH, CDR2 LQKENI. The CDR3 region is CASSPGTSQAAYTF. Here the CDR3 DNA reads TGTGCCAGCTCACCGGGGACCTCACAAGCGGCCTACACCTTC.

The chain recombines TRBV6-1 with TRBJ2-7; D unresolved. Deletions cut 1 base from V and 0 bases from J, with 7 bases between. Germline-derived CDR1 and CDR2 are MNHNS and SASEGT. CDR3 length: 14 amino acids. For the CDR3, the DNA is TGTGCCAGCAGTGAAGATAAGTTCTCCTACGAGCAGTACTTC. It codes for CASSEDKFSYEQYF.

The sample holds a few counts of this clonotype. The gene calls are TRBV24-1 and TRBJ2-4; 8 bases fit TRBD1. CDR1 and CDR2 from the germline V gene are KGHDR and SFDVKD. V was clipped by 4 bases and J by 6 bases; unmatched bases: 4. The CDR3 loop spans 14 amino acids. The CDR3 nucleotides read TGTGCCACCAGTGACCCTGGACAGGGAAACATTCAGTACTTC. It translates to CATSDPGQGNIQYF.

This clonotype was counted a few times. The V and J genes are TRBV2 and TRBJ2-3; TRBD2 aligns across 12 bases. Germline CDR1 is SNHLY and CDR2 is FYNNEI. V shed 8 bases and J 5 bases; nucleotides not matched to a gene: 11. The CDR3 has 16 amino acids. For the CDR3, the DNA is TGTGCCAGCCGCCCTCGACTAGCGGGAGCGGGAGATACGCAGTATTTT. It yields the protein CASRPRLAGAGDTQYF.

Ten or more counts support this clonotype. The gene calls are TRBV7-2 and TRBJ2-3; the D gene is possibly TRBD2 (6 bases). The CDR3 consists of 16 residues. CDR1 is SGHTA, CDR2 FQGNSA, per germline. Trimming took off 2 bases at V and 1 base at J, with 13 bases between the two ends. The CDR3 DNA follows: TGTGCCAGCAGCTTAATGGGCAGGAGGGGCACAGATACGCAGTATTTT. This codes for CASSLMGRRGTDTQYF.

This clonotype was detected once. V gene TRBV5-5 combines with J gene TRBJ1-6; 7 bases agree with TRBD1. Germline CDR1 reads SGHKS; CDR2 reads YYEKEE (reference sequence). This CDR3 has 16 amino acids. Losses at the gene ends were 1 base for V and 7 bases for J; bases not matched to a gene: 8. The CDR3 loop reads CASSLSQGVGNSPLHF. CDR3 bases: TGTGCCAGCAGCTTGTCCCAGGGGGTAGGCAATTCACCCCTCCACTTT.

CDR3 nucleotide sequence: TGTGCCACCGGAGCAAGCGGGAGGGTCCAAGAGACCCAGTACTTC. Protein sequence: CATGASGRVQETQYF. The chain combines TRBV24-1 with TRBJ2-5; the match to TRBD2 covers 10 bases. Germline assignment: CDR1 KGHDR and CDR2 SFDVKD. The V gene end was trimmed by 9 bases and the J gene end by 1 base; junction bases not matched to a gene: 7. CDR3 length: 15 amino acids.

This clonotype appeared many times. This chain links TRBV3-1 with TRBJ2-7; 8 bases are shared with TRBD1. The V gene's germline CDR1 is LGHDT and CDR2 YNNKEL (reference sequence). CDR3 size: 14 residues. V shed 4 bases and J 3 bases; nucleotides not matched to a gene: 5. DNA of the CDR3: TGTGCCAGCAGCCGCGGACAGGGAGGCTACGAGCAGTACTTC. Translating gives CASSRGQGGYEQYF.

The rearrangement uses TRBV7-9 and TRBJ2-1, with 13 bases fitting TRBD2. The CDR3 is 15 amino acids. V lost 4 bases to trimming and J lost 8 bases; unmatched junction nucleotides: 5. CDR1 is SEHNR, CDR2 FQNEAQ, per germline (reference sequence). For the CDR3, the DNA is TGTGCCAGCAGCTGGACTAGCGGGAGTGTCGATGAGCAGTTCTTC. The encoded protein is CASSWTSGSVDEQFF.

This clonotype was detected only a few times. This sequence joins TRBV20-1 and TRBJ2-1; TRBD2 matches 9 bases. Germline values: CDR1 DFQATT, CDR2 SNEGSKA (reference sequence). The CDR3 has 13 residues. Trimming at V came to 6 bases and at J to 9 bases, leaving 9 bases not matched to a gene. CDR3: CSAPAGGWGEQFF. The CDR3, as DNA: TGCAGTGCCCCAGCGGGAGGCTGGGGTGAGCAGTTCTTC.

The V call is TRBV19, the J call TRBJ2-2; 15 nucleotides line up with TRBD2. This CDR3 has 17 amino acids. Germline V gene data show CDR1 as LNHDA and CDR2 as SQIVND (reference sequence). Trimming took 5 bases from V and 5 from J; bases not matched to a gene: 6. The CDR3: CASSSGTSGGQTGELFF. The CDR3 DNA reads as TGTGCCAGTAGTTCCGGGACTAGCGGGGGGCAAACCGGGGAGCTGTTTTTT. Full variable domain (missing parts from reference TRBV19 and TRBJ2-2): DGGITQSPKYLFRKEGQNVTLSCEQNLNHDAMYWYRQDPGQGLRLIYYSQIVNDFQKGDIAEGYSVSREKKESFPLTVTSAQKNPTAFYLCASSSGTSGGQTGELFFGEGSRLTVL.

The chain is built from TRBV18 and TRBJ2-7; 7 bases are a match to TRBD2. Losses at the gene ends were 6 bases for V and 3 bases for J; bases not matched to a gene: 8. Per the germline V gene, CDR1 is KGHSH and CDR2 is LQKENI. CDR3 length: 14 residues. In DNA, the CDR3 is TGTGCCAGCTCTAGACGGGAGGAAGGCTACGAGCAGTACTTC. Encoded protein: CASSRREEGYEQYF. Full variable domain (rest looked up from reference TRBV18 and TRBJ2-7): NAGVMQNPRHLVRRRGQEARLRCSPMKGHSHVYWYRQLPEEGLKFMVYLQKENIIDESGMPKERFSAEFPKEGPSILRIQQVVRGDSAAYFCASSRREEGYEQYFGPGTRLTVT.

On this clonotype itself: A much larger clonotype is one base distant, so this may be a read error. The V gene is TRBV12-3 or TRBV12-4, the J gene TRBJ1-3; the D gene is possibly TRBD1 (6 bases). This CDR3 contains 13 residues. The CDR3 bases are TGTGCCACCGATGGGGGGCCTGGAAACGCCATATATTTT. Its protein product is CATDGGPGNAIYF.

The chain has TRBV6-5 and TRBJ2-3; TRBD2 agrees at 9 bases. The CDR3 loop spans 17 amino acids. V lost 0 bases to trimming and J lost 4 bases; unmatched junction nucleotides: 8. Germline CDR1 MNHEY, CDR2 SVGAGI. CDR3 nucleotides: TGTGCCAGCAGTTACTCTTCCGGCGGGAGGGATTCAGATACGCAGTATTTT. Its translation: CASSYSSGGRDSDTQYF.

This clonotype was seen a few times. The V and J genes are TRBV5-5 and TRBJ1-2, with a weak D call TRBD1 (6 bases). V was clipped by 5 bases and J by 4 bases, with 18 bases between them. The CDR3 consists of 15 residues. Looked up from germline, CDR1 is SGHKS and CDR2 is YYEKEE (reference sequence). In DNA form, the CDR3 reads TGTGCCAGCAGTTCCACTGGGCAGGGGCGCTATGGCTACACCTTC. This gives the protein CASSSTGQGRYGYTF.

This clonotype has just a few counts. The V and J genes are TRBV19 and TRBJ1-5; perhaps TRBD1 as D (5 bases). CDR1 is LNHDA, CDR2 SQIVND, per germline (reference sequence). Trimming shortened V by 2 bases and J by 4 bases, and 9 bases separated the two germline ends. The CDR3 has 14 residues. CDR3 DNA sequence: TGTGCCAGTAGTATAAGCAGGGCAAATCAGCCCCAGCATTTT. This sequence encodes CASSISRANQPQHF.

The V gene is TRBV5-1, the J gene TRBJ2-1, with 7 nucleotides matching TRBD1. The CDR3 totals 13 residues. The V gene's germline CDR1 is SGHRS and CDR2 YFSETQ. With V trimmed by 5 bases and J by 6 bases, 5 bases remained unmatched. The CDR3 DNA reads TGCGCCAGCAGTTCTACAGGGGCCAATGAGCAGTTCTTC. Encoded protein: CASSSTGANEQFF.

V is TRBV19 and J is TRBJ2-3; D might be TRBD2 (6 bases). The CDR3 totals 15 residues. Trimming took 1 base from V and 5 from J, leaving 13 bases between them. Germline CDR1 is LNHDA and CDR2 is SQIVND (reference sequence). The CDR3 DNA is TGTGCCAGTAGTATAGCGGGGGTAGGGGAAGATACGCAGTATTTT. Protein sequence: CASSIAGVGEDTQYF.

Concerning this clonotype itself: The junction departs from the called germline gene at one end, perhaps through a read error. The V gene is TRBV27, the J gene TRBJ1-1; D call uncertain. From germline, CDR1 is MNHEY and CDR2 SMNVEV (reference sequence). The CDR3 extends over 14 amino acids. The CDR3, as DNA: TGTGCCGGCAGTTTCGGGGAGGCGATCACTGAAGCTTTCTTT. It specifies CAGSFGEAITEAFF.

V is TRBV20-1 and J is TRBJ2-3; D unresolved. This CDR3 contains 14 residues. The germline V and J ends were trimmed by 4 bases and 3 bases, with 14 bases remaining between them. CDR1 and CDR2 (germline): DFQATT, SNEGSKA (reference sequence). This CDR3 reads CSAKLNGNTDTQYF. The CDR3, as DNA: TGCAGTGCTAAACTCAACGGAAATACAGATACGCAGTATTTT.

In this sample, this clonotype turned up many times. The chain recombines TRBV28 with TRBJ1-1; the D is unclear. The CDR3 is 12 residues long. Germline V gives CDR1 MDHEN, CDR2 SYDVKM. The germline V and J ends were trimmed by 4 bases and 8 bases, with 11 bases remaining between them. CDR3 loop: CASSSSKAEAFF. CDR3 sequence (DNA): TGTGCCAGCAGTTCGAGTAAAGCCGAAGCTTTCTTT.

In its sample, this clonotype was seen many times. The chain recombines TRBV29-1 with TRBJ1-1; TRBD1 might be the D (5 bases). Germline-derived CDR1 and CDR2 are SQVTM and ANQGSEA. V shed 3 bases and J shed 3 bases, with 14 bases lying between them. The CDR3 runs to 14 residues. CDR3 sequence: CSVDLGPRDTEAFF. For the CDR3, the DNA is TGCAGCGTTGATTTGGGGCCCCGGGACACTGAAGCTTTCTTT.

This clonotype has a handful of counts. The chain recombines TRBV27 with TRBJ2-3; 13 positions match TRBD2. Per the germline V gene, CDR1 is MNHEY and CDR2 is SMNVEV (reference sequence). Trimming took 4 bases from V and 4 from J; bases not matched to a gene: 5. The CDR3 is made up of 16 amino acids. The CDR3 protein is CASSSRLAGGSDTQYF. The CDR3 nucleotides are TGTGCCAGCAGTTCCAGACTAGCGGGAGGTTCAGATACGCAGTATTTT.